A selection of T cell receptor beta chains follows, all from one sample in a study of cytomegalovirus exposure and HLA in healthy donors. The table came from immunoSEQ multiplex PCR; TCRdb's copy has only in-frame clones and leaves some out. The sample yields about 98,000 clones, around 74% seen once. What was sequenced was PBMCs. The receptor source for this set is a male donor in good health and CMV-seronegative. Each CDR3 is given with its conserved first and last residue. D genes are given only for firm matches. Clone size is given for some rows only: seen once, a few or many times, or a class if the clone is expanded.

d_call | j_call | clone_size | v_call | cdr3_nt | cdr3_aa
TRBD1 | TRBJ2-7 | few | TRBV30 | TGTGCCTGGAGTGTAGGCAGGGGGCTTGAGCAGTACTTC | CAWSVGRGLEQYF
TRBD1 | TRBJ1-4 | - | TRBV9 | TGTGCCGGCAGCGGGGAGAGACAGGGGGCAACTAATGAAAAACTGTTTTTT | CAGSGERQGATNEKLFF
TRBD1 | TRBJ2-2 | - | TRBV19 | TGTGCCAGTAGTATCAACAGGGGGGTCGGGGAGCTGTTTTTT | CASSINRGVGELFF
TRBD1 | TRBJ1-1 | - | TRBV7-8 | TGTGCCAGCAGCCCCCACAGGGGATTACAAGCTTTCTTT | CASSPHRGLQAFF
- | TRBJ1-1 | - | TRBV5-1 | TGCGCCAGCAGCTTTTCCGGGACACAGAACACTGAAGCTTTCTTT | CASSFSGTQNTEAFF
- | TRBJ1-5 | - | TRBV6-1 | TGTGCCATCCGGGGGTCGAATCAGCCCCAGCATTTT | CAIRGSNQPQHF
- | TRBJ1-2 | - | TRBV19 | TGTGCCAGTAGCCTCCCCGGAGGCGGGGGCGGCTACACCTTC | CASSLPGGGGGYTF
TRBD1 | TRBJ1-3 | once | TRBV27 | TGTGCCAGCAGTTTGCAGGGGGCGGTTGGAAACACCATATATTTT | CASSLQGAVGNTIYF
- | TRBJ2-2 | - | TRBV5-1 | TGCGCCAGCAGGGACAGCAGTAACACCGGGGAGCTGTTTTTT | CASRDSSNTGELFF
- | TRBJ2-3 | once | TRBV29-1 | TGCAGCGTTGAAGGTATCTTCAGGGAGGGCACAGATACGCAGTATTTT | CSVEGIFREGTDTQYF
TRBD2 | TRBJ2-7 | - | TRBV2 | TGTGCCAGCATGACTAGCGGGAGCTCCTACGAGCAGTACTTC | CASMTSGSSYEQYF
- | TRBJ1-5 | few | TRBV5-1 | TGCGCCAGCAGCTTGCTAGGGGAACGAGGTCAGCCCCAGCATTTT | CASSLLGERGQPQHF
- | TRBJ1-2 | few | TRBV27 | TGTGCCAGCAGAAACAGGTGGTATGGCTACACCTTC | CASRNRWYGYTF
TRBD1 | TRBJ1-4 | - | TRBV7-6 | TGTGCCAGCAGCCTGTGGACAGGTACTAATGAAAAACTGTTTTTT | CASSLWTGTNEKLFF
- | TRBJ1-2 | - | TRBV15 | TGTGCCACCAGCAGAGATGAGGGAAACTATGGCTACACCTTC | CATSRDEGNYGYTF
- | TRBJ2-7 | - | TRBV10-2 | TGCGCCAGCGTACGACCCGGGGACAACACCTACGAGCAGTACTTC | CASVRPGDNTYEQYF
TRBD2 | TRBJ2-7 | - | TRBV29-1 | TGCAGCGTTGAAGCCCCGGCGGGGGCCTACGAGCAGTACTTC | CSVEAPAGAYEQYF
- | TRBJ1-2 | - | TRBV7-2 | TGTGCCAGCAGCTTACTAGGAAGCTATGGCTACACCTTC | CASSLLGSYGYTF
TRBD1 | TRBJ1-6 | - | TRBV30 | TGTGCCTGGACATCGGGGATGCAACAGGGGTATAATTCACCCCTCCACTTT | CAWTSGMQQGYNSPLHF
- | TRBJ2-3 | - | TRBV7-2 | TGTGCCAGCAGCTTAGCGCGTCTAGGTGCACCCACGCAGTATTTT | CASSLARLGAPTQYF
- | TRBJ2-7 | - | TRBV7-9 | TGTGCCAGCAGTCGCGGGACAGTGAAGGGCGAGCAGTACTTC | CASSRGTVKGEQYF
- | TRBJ1-4 | - | TRBV4-2 | TGTGCCAGCAGCCAAGATGAGGGGCCACAGGGTAATGAAAAACTGTTTTTT | CASSQDEGPQGNEKLFF
TRBD2 | TRBJ2-7 | - | TRBV30 | TGTGCCTGGGGACTAGCGGGAGCCTACGAGCAGTACTTC | CAWGLAGAYEQYF
- | TRBJ2-3 | - | TRBV6-1 | TGTGCCAGCAGTGAGATGAGCTCCACAGATACGCAGTATTTT | CASSEMSSTDTQYF
TRBD2 | TRBJ2-1 | - | TRBV13 | TGTGCCAGCAGCTTAGGGATCCTAGCGGGAGGGGAGAATGAGCAGTTCTTC | CASSLGILAGGENEQFF
- | TRBJ2-1 | - | TRBV7-7 | TGTGCCAGCAGCTTAGCCGGGAGCTCCTACAATGAGCAGTTCTTC | CASSLAGSSYNEQFF
TRBD2 | TRBJ2-3 | - | TRBV30 | TGTGCCTGGAGTGTAGGGACTAGCGTCACCACAGATACGCAGTATTTT | CAWSVGTSVTTDTQYF
- | TRBJ2-3 | - | TRBV5-1 | TGCGCCAGCAGCTTGGGGCAGGGGTTGGATACGCAGTATTTT | CASSLGQGLDTQYF
- | TRBJ2-2 | - | TRBV27 | TGTGCCAGCAGTTCTATGGGGGGGCGAAACACCGGGGAGCTGTTTTTT | CASSSMGGRNTGELFF
TRBD2 | TRBJ2-7 | - | TRBV6-6 | TGTGCCAGCAGTCCCCTTGCTAGCGGGGGGACCTACGAGCAGTACTTC | CASSPLASGGTYEQYF
TRBD2 | TRBJ2-5 | - | TRBV6-1 | TGTGCCAGCAGGACTAGCGGGCCGCAAGAGACCCAGTACTTC | CASRTSGPQETQYF
- | TRBJ1-2 | - | TRBV5-1 | TGCGCCAGCAGCCACTGGGACATCCGCCGTGGCTACACCTTC | CASSHWDIRRGYTF
- | TRBJ1-5 | - | TRBV28 | TGTGCCAGCGCCGTCGCAGGAAGAAATCAGCCCCAGCATTTT | CASAVAGRNQPQHF
TRBD2 | TRBJ2-7 | - | TRBV5-1 | TGCGCCAGCAGCCATGGGGTCGGCGGGAGGGCCGCCTACGAGCAGTACTTC | CASSHGVGGRAAYEQYF
TRBD1 | TRBJ2-2 | - | TRBV23-1 | TGCGCCAGCAGTCAATTTAGTCCCCGCAGGGGGAATTGCACCGGGGAGCTGTTTTTT | CASSQFSPRRGNCTGELFF
- | TRBJ2-5 | - | TRBV2 | TGTGCCAGCAGTGAGGGGCGTCTCCAAGAGACCCAGTACTTC | CASSEGRLQETQYF
TRBD2 | TRBJ2-5 | - | TRBV7-9 | TGTGCCAGCAGCTTCCTAGCGGGAGGGCGAGAGACCCAGTACTTC | CASSFLAGGRETQYF
TRBD2 | TRBJ2-3 | - | TRBV27 | TGTGCCAGCAGTTTGAGTAGCGGGAGATGGGATACGCAGTATTTT | CASSLSSGRWDTQYF
- | TRBJ2-4 | - | TRBV2 | TGTGCCAGCAGTGAAGGCGGGCGTCGAGCCAAAAACATTCAGTACTTC | CASSEGGRRAKNIQYF
- | TRBJ1-2 | - | TRBV6-5 | TGTGCCAGCAGTCCAGCAGACTTAGGGGAGGGTGGCTACACCTTC | CASSPADLGEGGYTF
- | TRBJ2-7 | few | TRBV23-1 | TGCGCCAGCAGTCGCTCGCAAGCTTTCTACGAGCAGTACTTC | CASSRSQAFYEQYF
- | TRBJ2-1 | - | TRBV6-5 | TGTGCCAGCAGGAGAGCGGGCTCCTACAATGAGCAGTTCTTC | CASRRAGSYNEQFF
- | TRBJ2-1 | - | TRBV6-5 | TGTGCCAGCAGTCCGGGACTCAAGGGTTGGCTGTTCTTC | CASSPGLKGWLFF
- | TRBJ1-2 | - | TRBV2 | TGTGCCAGCAGTGAGCAGGGTCAGAGATATGGCTACACCTTC | CASSEQGQRYGYTF
- | TRBJ2-7 | - | TRBV14 | TGTGCCAGCAGCCCCCGGTGGGGGCTTGGGGGCGAGCAGTACTTC | CASSPRWGLGGEQYF
- | TRBJ2-3 | - | TRBV5-1 | TGCGCCAGCAGCTTGGCTGACAGGAGCACAGATACGCAGTATTTT | CASSLADRSTDTQYF
TRBD1 | TRBJ1-1 | - | TRBV18 | TGTGCCAGCTCACCCTTTGGACAGGAAAACACTGAGGCTTTCTTT | CASSPFGQENTEAFF
TRBD1 | TRBJ2-7 | few | TRBV6-6 | TGTGCCACCACTGACCCGGGACAGGGAAAAGTCGAGCAGTACTTC | CATTDPGQGKVEQYF
TRBD1 | TRBJ1-1 | - | TRBV18 | TGTGCCAGCTCGTCGAACAGGGGAGAGAACACTGAAGCTTTCTTT | CASSSNRGENTEAFF
TRBD1 | TRBJ2-7 | - | TRBV5-4 | TGTGCCAGCAGCTTGGGGGGGACAGGGGCCTCCTACGAGCAGTACTTC | CASSLGGTGASYEQYF
- | TRBJ2-2 | once | TRBV30 | TGTGCCTGGAGTGTACTAGTAAGCGGGGAGCTGTTTTTT | CAWSVLVSGELFF
TRBD1 | TRBJ1-2 | - | TRBV19 | TGTGCCAGTAAGAGGAGGGACAGGACGTTGGATGGCTACACCTTC | CASKRRDRTLDGYTF
- | TRBJ2-7 | - | TRBV27 | TGTGCCAGCCGCCGACAGGGAGGTAACTACGAGCAGTACTTC | CASRRQGGNYEQYF
- | TRBJ2-3 | - | TRBV7-2 | TGTGCCAGCAGCTTAGGGCCTCCAGATACAGATACGCAGTATTTT | CASSLGPPDTDTQYF
TRBD2 | TRBJ2-1 | - | TRBV6-6 | TGTGCCAGCAGTTACCAGCGGGAGAGGGGTGAGCAGTTCTTC | CASSYQRERGEQFF
TRBD1 | TRBJ2-2 | - | TRBV11-2 | TGTGCCAGCAGTTTTATTACAGGGGGGTTAAAGAACACCGGGGAGCTGTTTTTT | CASSFITGGLKNTGELFF
TRBD1 | TRBJ2-2 | - | TRBV10-3 | TGTGCCATCAGCAACAGGGGAGACACCGGGGAGCTGTTTTTT | CAISNRGDTGELFF
- | TRBJ1-2 | - | TRBV6-1 | TGTGCCAGCGCAGGGAACTATGGCTACACCTTC | CASAGNYGYTF
TRBD1 | TRBJ2-1 | - | TRBV10-3 | TGTGCCATCAGTGAGTCGGGACAGGGGGGCAATGAGCAGTTCTTC | CAISESGQGGNEQFF